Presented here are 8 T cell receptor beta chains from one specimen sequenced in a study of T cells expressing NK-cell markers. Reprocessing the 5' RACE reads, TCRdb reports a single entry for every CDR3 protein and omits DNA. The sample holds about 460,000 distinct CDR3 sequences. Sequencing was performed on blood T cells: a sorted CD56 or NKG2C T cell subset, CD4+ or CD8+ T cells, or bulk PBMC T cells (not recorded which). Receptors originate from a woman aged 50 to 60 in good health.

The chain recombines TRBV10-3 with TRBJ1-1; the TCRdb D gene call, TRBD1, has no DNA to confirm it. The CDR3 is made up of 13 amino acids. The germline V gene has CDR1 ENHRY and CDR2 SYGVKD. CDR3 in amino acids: CATSLDRVDEAFF.

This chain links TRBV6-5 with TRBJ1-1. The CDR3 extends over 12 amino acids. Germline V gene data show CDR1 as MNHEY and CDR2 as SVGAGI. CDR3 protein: CASSKTGTEAFF.

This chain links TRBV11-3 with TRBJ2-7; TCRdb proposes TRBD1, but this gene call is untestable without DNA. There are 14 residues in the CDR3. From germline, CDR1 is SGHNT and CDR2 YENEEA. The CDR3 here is CASSTWTGRGGQYF.

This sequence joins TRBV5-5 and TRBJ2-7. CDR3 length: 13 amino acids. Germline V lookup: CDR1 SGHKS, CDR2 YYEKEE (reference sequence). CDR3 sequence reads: CASSLAPVYEQYF.

CDR3 residues: CASSAPGEETQYF. This chain uses TRBV10-1 with TRBJ2-5. The CDR3 loop spans 13 amino acids. Per germline, CDR1 WNHNN and CDR2 SYGVQD (reference sequence).

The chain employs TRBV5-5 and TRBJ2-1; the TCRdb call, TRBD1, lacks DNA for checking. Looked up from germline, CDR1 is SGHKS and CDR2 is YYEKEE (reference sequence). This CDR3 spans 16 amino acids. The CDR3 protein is CASSLAGDRSYNEQFF.

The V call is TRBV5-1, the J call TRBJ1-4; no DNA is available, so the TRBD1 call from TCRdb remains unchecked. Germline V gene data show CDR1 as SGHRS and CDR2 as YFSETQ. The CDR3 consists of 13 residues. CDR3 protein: CASSSEGTEKLFF.

The CDR3 protein is CASGKAGGTQYF. V is TRBV5-1 and J is TRBJ2-5; the TCRdb D gene call, TRBD2, has no DNA to confirm it. The CDR3 contains 12 residues. Germline V CDR1 and CDR2: SGHRS, YFSETQ.